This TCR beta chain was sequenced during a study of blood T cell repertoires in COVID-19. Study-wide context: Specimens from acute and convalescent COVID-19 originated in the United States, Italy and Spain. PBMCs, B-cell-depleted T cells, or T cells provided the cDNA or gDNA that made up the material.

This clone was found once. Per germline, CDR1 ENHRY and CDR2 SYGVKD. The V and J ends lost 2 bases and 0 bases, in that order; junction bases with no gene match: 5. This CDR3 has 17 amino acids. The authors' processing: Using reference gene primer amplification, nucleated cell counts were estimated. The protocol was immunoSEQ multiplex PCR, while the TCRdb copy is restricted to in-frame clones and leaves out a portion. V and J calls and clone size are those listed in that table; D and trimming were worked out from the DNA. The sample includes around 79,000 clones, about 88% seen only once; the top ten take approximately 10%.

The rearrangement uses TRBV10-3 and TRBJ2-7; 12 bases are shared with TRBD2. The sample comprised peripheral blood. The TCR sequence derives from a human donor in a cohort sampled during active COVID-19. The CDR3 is CAISEPTSGGTSYEQYF. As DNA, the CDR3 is TGTGCCATCAGTGAGCCAACTAGCGGGGGGACCTCCTACGAGCAGTACTTC.